This paragraph covers one T cell receptor (beta chain) sequence. These data come from a study of blood T cell repertoires in COVID-19. For the study at large: The United States, Italy and Spain supplied acute and convalescent COVID-19 samples.

The CDR3 extends over 14 amino acids. Trimming removed 3 bases from V and 8 bases from J, with 11 bases in between. Germline V gives CDR1 MNHEY, CDR2 SMNVEV (reference sequence). Original analysis: Reference gene primer amplification yielded estimated nucleated cell counts. Data came from immunoSEQ multiplex PCR; TCRdb stores just in-frame clones and leaves some out. The V and J calls and clone size come from that table; D and trimming were worked out from the DNA. The data contain about 130,000 clones, less than 85% of them singletons. The receptor comes from a woman aged 55-69 years with acute or convalescent COVID-19. What was sequenced was peripheral blood. J is TRBJ1-6 and V is TRBV27; D is ambiguous. CDR3 protein: CASSFTDRDSPLHF. The CDR3, as DNA: TGTGCCAGCAGTTTCACCGATCGGGATTCACCCCTCCACTTT.